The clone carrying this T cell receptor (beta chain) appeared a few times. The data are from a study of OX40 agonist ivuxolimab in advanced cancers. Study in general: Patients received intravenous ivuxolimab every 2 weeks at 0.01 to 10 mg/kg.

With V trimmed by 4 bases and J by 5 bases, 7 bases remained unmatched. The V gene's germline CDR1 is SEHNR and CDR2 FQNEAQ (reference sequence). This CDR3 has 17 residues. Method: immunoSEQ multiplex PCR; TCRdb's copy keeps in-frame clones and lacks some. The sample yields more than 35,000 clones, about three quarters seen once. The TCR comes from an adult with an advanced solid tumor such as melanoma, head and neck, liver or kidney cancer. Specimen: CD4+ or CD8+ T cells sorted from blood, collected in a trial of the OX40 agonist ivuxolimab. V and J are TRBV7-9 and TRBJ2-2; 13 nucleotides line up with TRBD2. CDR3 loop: CASSSGLAGVGTGELFF. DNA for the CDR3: TGTGCCAGCAGCTCCGGACTAGCGGGAGTGGGGACCGGGGAGCTGTTTTTT. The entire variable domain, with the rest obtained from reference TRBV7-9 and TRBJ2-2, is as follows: DTGVSQNPRHKITKRGQNVTFRCDPISEHNRLYWYRQTLGQGPEFLTYFQNEAQLEKSRLLSDRFSAERPKGSFSTLEIQRTEQGDSAMYLCASSSGLAGVGTGELFFGEGSRLTVL.